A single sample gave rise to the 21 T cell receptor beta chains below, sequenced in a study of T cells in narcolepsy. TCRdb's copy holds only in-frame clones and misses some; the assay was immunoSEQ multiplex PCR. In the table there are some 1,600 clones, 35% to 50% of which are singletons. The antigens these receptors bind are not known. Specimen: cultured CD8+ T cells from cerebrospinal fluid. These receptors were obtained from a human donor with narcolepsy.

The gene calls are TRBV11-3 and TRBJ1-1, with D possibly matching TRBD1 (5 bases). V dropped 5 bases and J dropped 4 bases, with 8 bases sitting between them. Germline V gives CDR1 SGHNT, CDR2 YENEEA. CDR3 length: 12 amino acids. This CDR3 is CASSPGGTEAFF. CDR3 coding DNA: TGTGCCAGCAGCCCGGGGGGCACTGAAGCTTTCTTT.

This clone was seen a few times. The CDR3 reads CASSPGGFNEQFF. The CDR3 DNA sequence: TGTGCCAGCAGCCCCGGGGGGTTCAATGAGCAGTTCTTC. The chain joins TRBV7-7 to TRBJ2-1; 7 bases are a match to TRBD2. CDR3 size: 13 residues. V gave up 5 bases and J gave up 6 bases; unmatched junction bases: 4. The germline gives CDR1 SSHAT, CDR2 FNYEAQ (reference sequence).

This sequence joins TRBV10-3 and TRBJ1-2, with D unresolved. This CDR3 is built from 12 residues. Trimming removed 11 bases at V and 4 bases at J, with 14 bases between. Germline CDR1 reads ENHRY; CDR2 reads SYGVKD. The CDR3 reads CAASSGFYGYTF. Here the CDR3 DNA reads TGTGCCGCCTCATCCGGGTTCTATGGCTACACCTTC.

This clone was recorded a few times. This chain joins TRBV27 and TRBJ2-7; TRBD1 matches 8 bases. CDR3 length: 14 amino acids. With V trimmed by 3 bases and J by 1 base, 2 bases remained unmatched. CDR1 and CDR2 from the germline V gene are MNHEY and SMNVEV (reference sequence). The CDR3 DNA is TGTGCCAGCAGTTTTTACAGGGGGTCCTACGAGCAGTACTTC. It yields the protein CASSFYRGSYEQYF.

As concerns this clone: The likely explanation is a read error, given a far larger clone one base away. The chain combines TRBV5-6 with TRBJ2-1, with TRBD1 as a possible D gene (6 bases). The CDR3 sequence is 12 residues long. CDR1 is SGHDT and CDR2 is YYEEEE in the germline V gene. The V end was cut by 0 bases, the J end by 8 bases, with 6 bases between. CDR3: CASSLEGDEQFF. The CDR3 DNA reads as TGTGCCAGCAGCTTGGAGGGGGATGAGCAGTTCTTC.

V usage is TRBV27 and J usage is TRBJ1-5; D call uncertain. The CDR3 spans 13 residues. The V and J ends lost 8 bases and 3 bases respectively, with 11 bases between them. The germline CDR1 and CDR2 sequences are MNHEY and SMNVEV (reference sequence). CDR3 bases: TGTGCCAGCTGCGCAGGCTTCAATCAGCCCCAGCATTTT. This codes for CASCAGFNQPQHF.

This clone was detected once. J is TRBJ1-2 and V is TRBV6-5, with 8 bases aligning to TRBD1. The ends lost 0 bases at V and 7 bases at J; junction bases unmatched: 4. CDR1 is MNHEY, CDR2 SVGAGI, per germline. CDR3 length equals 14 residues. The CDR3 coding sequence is TGTGCCAGCAGTTACTCGCAGGGGGCAAGTGGCTACACCTTC. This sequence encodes CASSYSQGASGYTF.

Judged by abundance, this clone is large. In nucleotides, the CDR3 is TGTGCCAGCAGCAAATCCGTCCCGTGGCTGAACACTGAAGCTTTCTTT. It specifies CASSKSVPWLNTEAFF. The V gene is TRBV21-1, the J gene TRBJ1-1; no DNA check was done on the table's D call, TRBD1. TRBV21-1 is a pseudogene. The CDR3 extends over 16 amino acids.

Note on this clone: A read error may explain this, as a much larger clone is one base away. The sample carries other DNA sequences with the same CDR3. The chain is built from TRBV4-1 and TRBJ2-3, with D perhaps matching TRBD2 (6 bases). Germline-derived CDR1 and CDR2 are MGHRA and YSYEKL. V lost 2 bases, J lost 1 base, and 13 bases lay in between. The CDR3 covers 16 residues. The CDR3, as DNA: TGCGCCAGCAGCCAACGGAGTGGCGGGGGCACAGATACGCAGTATTTT. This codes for CASSQRSGGGTDTQYF.

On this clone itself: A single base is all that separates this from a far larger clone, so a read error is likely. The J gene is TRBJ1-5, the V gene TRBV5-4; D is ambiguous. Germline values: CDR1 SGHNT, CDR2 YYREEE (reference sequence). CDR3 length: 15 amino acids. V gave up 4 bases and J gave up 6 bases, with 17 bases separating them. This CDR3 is CASSQDLGSGQPQHF. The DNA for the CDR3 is TGTGCCAGCAGCCAAGATTTGGGATCTGGTCAGCCCCAGCATTTT.

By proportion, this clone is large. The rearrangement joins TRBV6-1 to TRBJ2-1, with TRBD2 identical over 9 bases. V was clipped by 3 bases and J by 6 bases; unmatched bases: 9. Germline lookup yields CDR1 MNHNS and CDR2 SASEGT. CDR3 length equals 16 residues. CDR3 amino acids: CASSDPWAGGLNEQFF. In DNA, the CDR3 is TGTGCCAGCAGTGATCCCTGGGCGGGGGGGCTCAATGAGCAGTTCTTC.

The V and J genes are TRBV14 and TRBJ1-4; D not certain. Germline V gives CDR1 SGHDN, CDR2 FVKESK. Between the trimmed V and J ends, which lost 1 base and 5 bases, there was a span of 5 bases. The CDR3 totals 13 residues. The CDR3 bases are TGTGCCAGCAGCCAAGGAGGGAATGAAAAACTGTTTTTT. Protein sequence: CASSQGGNEKLFF.

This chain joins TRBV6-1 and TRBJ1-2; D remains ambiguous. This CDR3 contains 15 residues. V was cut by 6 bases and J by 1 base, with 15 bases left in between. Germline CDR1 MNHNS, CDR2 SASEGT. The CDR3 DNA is TGTGCCAGCAGCCCCCTTGGGAGAGATAACTATGGCTACACCTTC. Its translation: CASSPLGRDNYGYTF.

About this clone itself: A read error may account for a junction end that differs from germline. CDR3 amino acids: CAISAHSLGENTEAFF. The CDR3 DNA is TGTGCCATCAGTGCCCATAGTTTGGGGGAGAACACTGAAGCTTTCTTT. V and J are TRBV6-1 and TRBJ1-1, with D perhaps TRBD1 (5 bases). The CDR3 consists of 16 residues. CDR1 MNHNS and CDR2 SASEGT come from the germline V gene.

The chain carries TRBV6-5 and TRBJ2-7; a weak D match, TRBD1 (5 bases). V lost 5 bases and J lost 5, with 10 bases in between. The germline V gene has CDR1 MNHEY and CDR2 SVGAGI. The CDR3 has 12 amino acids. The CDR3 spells CASSEVRDEQYF. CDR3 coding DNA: TGTGCCAGCAGTGAAGTCAGGGACGAGCAGTACTTC.

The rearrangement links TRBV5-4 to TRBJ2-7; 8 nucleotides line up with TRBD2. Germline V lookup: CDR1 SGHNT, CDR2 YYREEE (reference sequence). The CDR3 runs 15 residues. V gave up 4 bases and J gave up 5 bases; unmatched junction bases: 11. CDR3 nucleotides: TGTGCCAGCAGCCAAGCGGGAGCGGGAGTCCACGAGCAGTACTTC. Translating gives CASSQAGAGVHEQYF.

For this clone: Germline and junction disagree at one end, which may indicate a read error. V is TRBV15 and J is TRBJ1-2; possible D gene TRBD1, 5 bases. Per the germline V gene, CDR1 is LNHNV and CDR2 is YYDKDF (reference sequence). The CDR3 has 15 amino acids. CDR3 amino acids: CASRRDLGQGNDYTF. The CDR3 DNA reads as TGTGCCTCCAGGAGAGATCTAGGGCAGGGTAATGACTACACCTTC.

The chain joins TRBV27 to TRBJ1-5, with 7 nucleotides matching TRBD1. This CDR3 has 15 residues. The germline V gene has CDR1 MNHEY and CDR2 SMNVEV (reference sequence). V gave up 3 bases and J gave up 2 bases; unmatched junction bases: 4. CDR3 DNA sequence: TGTGCCAGCAGTTTGGCTCAGGGGGGCAATCAGCCCCAGCATTTT. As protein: CASSLAQGGNQPQHF.

The CDR3 sequence: CASSRRDTDGYTF. The CDR3 DNA is TGTGCCAGCAGTCGACGGGACACCGATGGCTACACCTTC. V is TRBV27 and J is TRBJ1-2; TRBD1 might be the D (6 bases). Germline V gene lookup returns CDR1 MNHEY and CDR2 SMNVEV (reference sequence). This CDR3 is 13 amino acids long. The V gene lost 5 bases and the J gene lost 6 bases, with 13 bases spanning the gap.

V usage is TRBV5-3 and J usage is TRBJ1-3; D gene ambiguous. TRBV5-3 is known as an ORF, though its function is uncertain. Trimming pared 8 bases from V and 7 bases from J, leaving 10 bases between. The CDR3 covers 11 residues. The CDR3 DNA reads TGTGCCAGCAGCCAGGAGAACACCATATATTTT. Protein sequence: CASSQENTIYF.

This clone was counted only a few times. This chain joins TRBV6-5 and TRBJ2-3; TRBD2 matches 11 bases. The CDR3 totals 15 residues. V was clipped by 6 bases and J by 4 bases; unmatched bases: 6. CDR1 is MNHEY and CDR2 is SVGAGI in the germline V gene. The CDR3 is CASSLAGGLSDTQYF. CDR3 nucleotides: TGTGCCAGCAGCCTAGCGGGGGGACTATCAGATACGCAGTATTTT.